This record concerns one TCR beta chain sequence. Its cognate antigen is unknown. The same CDR3 is also encoded by other DNA sequences in this sample. This specimen comes from a study of T cell clonotyping in hematopoietic cell transplantation. Study findings and constraints: After transplant, recipient diversity fell while pathologically expanded clonotypes grew through day 180.

Assay: immunoSEQ multiplex PCR; the TCRdb copy retains only in-frame clones and omits some. This sample yields more than 40,000 clones, of which approximately 81% are seen a single time; around 2.9% belongs to the top ten. V lost 4 bases, J lost 4 bases, and 10 bases lay in between. Germline V gene lookup returns CDR1 KGHSH and CDR2 LQKENI. The length of the CDR3 is 13 residues. This sample's time point: recipient sample about 28 days before transplant, after cytoreduction. Recipient blood drawn about 28 days pretransplant and days 30, 100, 180 after. This TCR came from a man aged 55 to 70 with acute myeloid leukemia. Some clones in this sample may be carry-over from other donors' samples. The sequencing used peripheral blood mononuclear cells, collected before stem cell transplant. V usage is TRBV18 and J usage is TRBJ2-5; D may be TRBD1 (6 bases). The CDR3 sequence: CASSRSRGETQYF. CDR3 coding DNA: TGTGCCAGCTCACGCAGCAGGGGAGAGACCCAGTACTTC.